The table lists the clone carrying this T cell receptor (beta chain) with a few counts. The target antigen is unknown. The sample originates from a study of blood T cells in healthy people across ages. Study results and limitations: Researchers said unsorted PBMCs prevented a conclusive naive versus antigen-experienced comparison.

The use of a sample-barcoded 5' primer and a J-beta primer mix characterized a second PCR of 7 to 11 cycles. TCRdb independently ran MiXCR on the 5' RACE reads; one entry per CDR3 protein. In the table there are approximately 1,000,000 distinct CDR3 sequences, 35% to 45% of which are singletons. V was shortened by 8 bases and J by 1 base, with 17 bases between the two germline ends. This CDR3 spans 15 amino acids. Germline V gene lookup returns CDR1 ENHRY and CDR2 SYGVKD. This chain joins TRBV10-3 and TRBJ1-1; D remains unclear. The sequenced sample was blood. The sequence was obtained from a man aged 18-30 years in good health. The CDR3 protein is CAIGRNGPTNTEAFF. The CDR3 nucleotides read TGTGCCATCGGCCGAAATGGACCCACGAACACTGAAGCTTTCTTT.